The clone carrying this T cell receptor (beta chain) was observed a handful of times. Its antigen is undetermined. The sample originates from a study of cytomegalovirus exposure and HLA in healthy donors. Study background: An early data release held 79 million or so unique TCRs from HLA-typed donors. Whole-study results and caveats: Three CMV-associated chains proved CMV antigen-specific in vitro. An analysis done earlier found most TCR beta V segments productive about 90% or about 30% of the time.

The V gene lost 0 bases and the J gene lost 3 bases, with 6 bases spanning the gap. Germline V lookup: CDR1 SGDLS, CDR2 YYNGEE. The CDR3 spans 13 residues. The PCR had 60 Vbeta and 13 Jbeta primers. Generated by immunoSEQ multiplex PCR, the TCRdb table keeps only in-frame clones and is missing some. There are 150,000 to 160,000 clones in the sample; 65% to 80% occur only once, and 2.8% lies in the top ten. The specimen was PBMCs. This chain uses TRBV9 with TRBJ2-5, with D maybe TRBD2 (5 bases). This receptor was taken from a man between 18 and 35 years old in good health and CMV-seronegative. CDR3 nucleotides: TGTGCCAGCAGCGTAGAACTAGAAGAGACCCAGTACTTC. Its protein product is CASSVELEETQYF.